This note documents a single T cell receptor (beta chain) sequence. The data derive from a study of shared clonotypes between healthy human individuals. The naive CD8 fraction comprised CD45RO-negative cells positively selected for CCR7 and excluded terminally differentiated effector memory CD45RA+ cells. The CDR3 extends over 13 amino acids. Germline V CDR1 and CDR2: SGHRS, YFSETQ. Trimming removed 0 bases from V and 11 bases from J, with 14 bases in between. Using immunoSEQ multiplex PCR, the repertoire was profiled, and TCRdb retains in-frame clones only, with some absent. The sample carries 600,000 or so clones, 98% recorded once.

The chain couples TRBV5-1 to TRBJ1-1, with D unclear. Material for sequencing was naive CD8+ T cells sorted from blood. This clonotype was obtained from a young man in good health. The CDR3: CASSLVSGADAFF. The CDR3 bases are TGCGCCAGCAGCTTGGTCTCTGGTGCCGACGCTTTCTTT.